One TCR beta chain is described in this entry. The antigen remains undetermined. Data came from immunoSEQ multiplex PCR; TCRdb stores just in-frame clones and leaves some out. The sample carries approximately 120,000 clones, around 83% recorded once. The time point was: baseline pretreatment blood. Treatment defined: 15 Gy SBRT to primary tumor, nephrectomy 4 weeks later. This record belongs to a study of radiation and T cells in renal cell carcinoma. Findings and caveats of the study: No pretreatment tumor biopsies were available for baseline clonotypes.

This CDR3 is built from 15 residues. Germline V gene sequence: CDR1 SGHTA, CDR2 FQGNSA. V was shortened by 2 bases and J by 11 bases, with 21 bases between the two germline ends. This chain joins TRBV7-2 and TRBJ1-1; D may be TRBD1 (5 bases). The sequencing used blood, collected from a patient whose treatment included radiotherapy and nephrectomy. This TCR was sampled from a woman in her sixties with renal cell carcinoma. The CDR3, as DNA: TGTGCCAGCAGCTTATCTCAGGGATTGGCAGGACGGGCTTTCTTT. Amino acid sequence: CASSLSQGLAGRAFF.